The 32 T cell receptor beta chains given below trace back to one sample, sequenced in a study of T cell changes during pregnancy in multiple sclerosis. Clones were read by immunoSEQ multiplex PCR, and TCRdb kept only the in-frame ones, dropping some. The sample gives 85,000 to 90,000 clones, approximately 90% of which show up once; 1.5% to 2% is in the top ten. The source material was peripheral blood, sampled in the first trimester of pregnancy. These receptors all stem from a female donor in good health, enrolled as a control in a pregnancy study.

The chain recombines TRBV11-2 with TRBJ2-7; 9 bases map to TRBD1. J was trimmed by 3 bases and V by 1 base; bases with no gene match: 7. The CDR3 spans 16 residues. The V gene's germline CDR1 is SGHAT and CDR2 FQNNGV. Written as DNA, the CDR3 is TGTGCCAGCAGCTTAGCCCCCTCGACAGGGGGCTACGAGCAGTACTTC. Translating gives CASSLAPSTGGYEQYF.

The chain is built from TRBV2 and TRBJ1-6; tentative D call: TRBD1 (5 bases). Germline V gene sequence: CDR1 SNHLY, CDR2 FYNNEI. CDR3 length equals 13 residues. V lost 5 bases and J lost 9, with 11 bases in between. In DNA form, the CDR3 reads TGTGCCAGCAGTCCAGGGAATGGTTCACCCCTCCACTTT. Protein product: CASSPGNGSPLHF.

CDR3 region: CASSLGGTGNTEAFF. In DNA form, the CDR3 reads TGTGCCAGCAGTTTAGGGGGGACAGGGAACACTGAAGCTTTCTTT. The V call is TRBV28, the J call TRBJ1-1, with 8 nucleotides matching TRBD1. V lost 2 bases and J lost 1; bases outside the gene matches: 3. CDR1 MDHEN and CDR2 SYDVKM come from the germline V gene. This CDR3 is built from 15 residues.

The chain is built from TRBV4-1 and TRBJ1-2; 8 nucleotides match TRBD1. Germline loops: CDR1 MGHRA, CDR2 YSYEKL. The junction had 6 bases not matched to a gene; V was cut back by 2 bases and J by 4 bases. The CDR3 consists of 15 residues. The CDR3 nucleotides read TGCGCCAGCAGCCAAAGACAGGGGCTCTCCTATGGCTACACCTTC. Its protein is CASSQRQGLSYGYTF.

The chain recombines TRBV7-2 with TRBJ1-1; maybe TRBD1 (5 bases). V shed 4 bases and J shed 2 bases, with 8 bases lying between them. Germline CDR1 SGHTA, CDR2 FQGNSA. CDR3 length: 13 amino acids. The DNA of the CDR3 is TGTGCCAGCAGCTATGGGGCTAACACTGAAGCTTTCTTT. It codes for CASSYGANTEAFF.

J is TRBJ2-5 and V is TRBV4-3; possible D gene TRBD2, 5 bases. From germline, CDR1 is LGHNA and CDR2 YSLEER. The V end was cut by 4 bases, the J end by 5 bases, with 20 bases between. This CDR3 spans 16 amino acids. The CDR3 here is CASSPRHQSGLETQYF. DNA for the CDR3: TGCGCCAGCAGCCCCCGGCATCAATCGGGGTTGGAGACCCAGTACTTC.

V is TRBV5-5 and J is TRBJ2-7; a weak D match, TRBD1 (6 bases). This CDR3 has 14 residues. Trimming took 1 base from V and 6 from J, leaving 14 bases between them. Germline V CDR1 and CDR2: SGHKS, YYEKEE (reference sequence). CDR3 in DNA: TGTGCCAGCAGCTTGAGCGACAGGAGTGGCGAGCAGTACTTC. Amino acids: CASSLSDRSGEQYF.

In this sample, this clone turned up once. Here the CDR3 reads CASSLGQGGITDTQYF. The CDR3 nucleotides read TGTGCCAGCAGCTTAGGACAGGGGGGGATCACAGATACGCAGTATTTT. The rearrangement links TRBV7-6 to TRBJ2-3; 9 bases fit TRBD1. Germline-derived CDR1 and CDR2 are SGHVS and FNYEAQ. Losses at the gene ends were 1 base for V and 2 bases for J; bases not matched to a gene: 4. The length of the CDR3 is 16 residues.

CDR3 protein: CASSPGGTSYTF. The CDR3 DNA sequence: TGTGCCAGCTCACCGGGAGGAACAAGCTACACCTTC. The chain joins TRBV18 to TRBJ1-2; no reliable D call. The length of the CDR3 is 12 residues. V lost 3 bases to trimming and J lost 9 bases, with 11 bases between them. CDR1 and CDR2 from the germline V gene are KGHSH and LQKENI.

V and J are TRBV6-5 and TRBJ2-2, with TRBD1 matching over 7 bases. The germline V gene has CDR1 MNHEY and CDR2 SVGAGI. The CDR3 runs to 14 residues. V dropped 7 bases and J dropped 2; count of bases not matched to a gene: 4. CDR3 in DNA: TGTGCCAGCACCCGGGACAGCAACACCGGGGAGCTGTTTTTT. Translation: CASTRDSNTGELFF.

The V call is TRBV11-1, the J call TRBJ1-4; D call uncertain. From germline, CDR1 is SGHAT and CDR2 FQDESV (reference sequence). V shed 3 bases and J shed 6 bases, with 8 bases lying between them. This CDR3 contains 13 residues. DNA for the CDR3: TGTGCCAGCAGCTTGGAGACGGATGAAAAACTGTTTTTT. It translates to CASSLETDEKLFF.

The chain couples TRBV4-3 to TRBJ2-3, with 8 bases lining up with TRBD2. CDR3 length equals 16 residues. Germline CDR1 LGHNA, CDR2 YSLEER. The ends lost 4 bases at V and 2 bases at J; junction bases unmatched: 8. The CDR3 here is CASSPFAGGDTDTQYF. In DNA form, the CDR3 reads TGCGCCAGCAGCCCTTTCGCCGGGGGGGACACAGATACGCAGTATTTT.

V usage is TRBV6-5 and J usage is TRBJ1-1, with 10 positions matching TRBD1. The germline V gene has CDR1 MNHEY and CDR2 SVGAGI. The CDR3 extends over 14 amino acids. The V gene end was trimmed by 6 bases and the J gene end by 6 bases; junction bases not matched to a gene: 7. The CDR3 coding sequence is TGTGCCAGCAGAGACAGGGGGCTGATCGCTGAAGCTTTCTTT. It yields the protein CASRDRGLIAEAFF.

This rearrangement joins TRBV7-8 to TRBJ2-5; tentatively, D is TRBD1 (5 bases). The CDR3 sequence is 13 residues long. Germline lookup yields CDR1 SGHVS and CDR2 FQNEAQ. V lost 5 bases, J lost 3 bases, and 10 bases lay in between. As DNA, the CDR3 is TGTGCCAGCAGCCAGAGGACAAAAGAGACCCAGTACTTC. Its protein is CASSQRTKETQYF. Full variable domain (missing parts from reference TRBV7-8 and TRBJ2-5): GAGVSQSPRYKVAKRGQDVALRCDPISGHVSLFWYQQALGQGPEFLTYFQNEAQLDKSGLPSDRFFAERPEGSVSTLKIQRTQQEDSAVYLCASSQRTKETQYFGPGTRLLVL.

The CDR3 nucleotides are TGTGCCAGCAGCCCCCGAATCAAACAGGGGGATGGGAACACTGAAGCTTTCTTT. Protein: CASSPRIKQGDGNTEAFF. This rearrangement joins TRBV9 to TRBJ1-1, with 8 bases that match TRBD1. The V segment lost 4 bases and the J segment 1 base; nucleotides outside the gene matches: 15. The length of the CDR3 is 18 residues. CDR1 and CDR2 (germline): SGDLS, YYNGEE.

The chain carries TRBV2 and TRBJ2-2; 9 nucleotides align to TRBD2. CDR3 size: 15 residues. Germline V CDR1 and CDR2: SNHLY, FYNNEI. The V gene end was trimmed by 6 bases and the J gene end by 7 bases; junction bases not matched to a gene: 9. CDR3 nucleotides: TGTGCCAGCAGAAGGTCTAGCGGGGAGGGCGGGGAGCTGTTTTTT. Its translation: CASRRSSGEGGELFF. Filled out from reference TRBV2 and TRBJ2-2, the complete variable domain reads EPEVTQTPSHQVTQMGQEVILRCVPISNHLYFYWYRQILGQKVEFLVSFYNNEISEKSEIFDDQFSVERPDGSNFTLKIRSTKLEDSAMYFCASRRSSGEGGELFFGEGSRLTVL.

The chain employs TRBV11-3 and TRBJ1-3; a possible D gene is TRBD1 (6 bases). Germline lookup yields CDR1 SGHNT and CDR2 YENEEA. The CDR3 has 16 residues. V lost 1 base to trimming and J lost 0 bases, with 10 bases between them. The CDR3 nucleotides read TGTGCCAGCAGCTTAGGGGGGCCCAGCTCTGGAAACACCATATATTTT. Translating it yields CASSLGGPSSGNTIYF.

The rearrangement joins TRBV7-8 to TRBJ2-7, with D unclear. Germline CDR1 is SGHVS and CDR2 is FQNEAQ. The CDR3 sequence is 15 residues long. V was cut by 1 base and J by 3 bases, with 13 bases left in between. CDR3 protein: CASSLGLGSYYEQYF. CDR3 DNA: TGTGCCAGCAGCTTAGGCCTCGGGTCGTACTACGAGCAGTACTTC.

The J gene is TRBJ1-1, the V gene TRBV5-1, with 9 bases fitting TRBD1. The trim removed 1 base at V and 12 bases at J, leaving 7 bases unmatched. Germline assignment: CDR1 SGHRS and CDR2 YFSETQ. The CDR3 is 13 residues long. The CDR3 loop is CASSLLGDRETFF. The DNA of the CDR3 is TGCGCCAGCAGCTTGTTAGGGGACAGGGAAACTTTCTTT.

The J gene is TRBJ2-1, the V gene TRBV7-2; 9 nucleotides align to TRBD2. The germline gives CDR1 SGHTA, CDR2 FQGNSA. The CDR3 is made up of 15 amino acids. J gave up 3 bases and V 4 bases, and 4 bases lay outside the gene matches. The CDR3 sequence is CASSSSSGVYNEQFF. The CDR3 DNA follows: TGTGCCAGCAGCTCTTCTAGCGGGGTCTACAATGAGCAGTTCTTC. Full variable domain (missing parts from reference TRBV7-2 and TRBJ2-1): GAGVSQSPSNKVTEKGKDVELRCDPISGHTALYWYRQSLGQGLEFLIYFQGNSAPDKSGLPSDRFSAERTGGSVSTLTIQRTQQEDSAVYLCASSSSSGVYNEQFFGPGTRLTVL.

The chain has TRBV4-1 and TRBJ1-3; D unclear. V lost 2 bases and J 4 bases, leaving 12 bases between the germline ends. The CDR3 is 15 amino acids. Germline-derived CDR1 and CDR2 are MGHRA and YSYEKL. The CDR3 nucleotides are TGCGCCAGCAGCCAACCCCTAACAGCCGGAAACACCATATATTTT. Translated: CASSQPLTAGNTIYF.

In nucleotides, the CDR3 is TGTGCCAGCACGGGAAGCTCCTACAATGAGCAGTTCTTC. As protein: CASTGSSYNEQFF. V usage is TRBV27 and J usage is TRBJ2-1; D perhaps matches TRBD2 (5 bases). The CDR3 has 13 residues. V lost 7 bases to trimming and J lost 0 bases, with 7 bases between them. The germline V gene encodes CDR1 MNHEY and CDR2 SMNVEV (reference sequence).

This clone was seen just once. V is TRBV4-3 and J is TRBJ1-3; D ambiguous. Germline V CDR1 and CDR2: LGHNA, YSLEER. Trimming left V 1 base short and J 0 bases short, with 10 bases between. This CDR3 is 16 amino acids long. The CDR3 region has the DNA TGCGCCAGCAGCCAAGGGGCAATCCACTCTGGAAACACCATATATTTT. Its translation is CASSQGAIHSGNTIYF.

V is TRBV5-8 and J is TRBJ2-6, with D tentatively TRBD2 (7 bases). The CDR3 spans 20 residues. Trimming stripped 3 bases from V and 4 bases from J, with 26 bases between. Per the germline V gene, CDR1 is SGHTS and CDR2 is YDEGEE. Written as DNA, the CDR3 is TGTGCCAGCAGCTCTACGCGGTGGGGGGGCGCGGGTTCCGGGGCCAACGTCCTGACTTTC. Translating gives CASSSTRWGGAGSGANVLTF.

The chain uses TRBV29-1 and TRBJ2-7; D is undetermined. Germline CDR1 SQVTM, CDR2 ANQGSEA. The V gene lost 5 bases and the J gene lost 3 bases, with 8 bases spanning the gap. This CDR3 is built from 11 residues. Here the CDR3 DNA reads TGCAGCGTTAAGAGGTACTACGAGCAGTACTTC. This encodes CSVKRYYEQYF.

This chain connects TRBV18 to TRBJ1-1, with D maybe TRBD1 (6 bases). The CDR3 runs 16 residues. The V end was cut by 3 bases, the J end by 2 bases, with 16 bases between. CDR1 is KGHSH, CDR2 LQKENI, per germline. The CDR3 nucleotides read TGTGCCAGCTCACCGGCCGTGGGGGCGGCAAACACTGAAGCTTTCTTT. Translated, it gives CASSPAVGAANTEAFF.

The CDR3 DNA reads TGTGCCAGCAGTTACACGAGGGGGCCTAACACTGAAGCTTTCTTT. Protein product: CASSYTRGPNTEAFF. The chain joins TRBV6-6 to TRBJ1-1; 7 nucleotides line up with TRBD1. The CDR3 is 15 amino acids. Germline V CDR1 and CDR2: MNHNY, SVGAGI (reference sequence). The J segment lost 2 bases and the V segment lost 2 bases, leaving 5 bases of the junction unmatched.

The J gene is TRBJ2-5, the V gene TRBV7-9, with 9 bases that match TRBD1. Germline V gene lookup returns CDR1 SEHNR and CDR2 FQNEAQ (reference sequence). The CDR3 covers 15 residues. The trim removed 7 bases at V and 4 bases at J, leaving 10 bases unmatched. The CDR3 nucleotides are TGTGCCAGCAACACCGGGACAGGGCCGTTAGAGACCCAGTACTTC. This gives the protein CASNTGTGPLETQYF.

The CDR3 loop reads CASSSVPGLVHEQYF. DNA of the CDR3: TGTGCCAGCAGCTCGGTACCAGGGTTAGTCCACGAGCAGTACTTC. J is TRBJ2-7 and V is TRBV7-9; D possibly corresponds to TRBD1 (5 bases). CDR1 and CDR2 (germline): SEHNR, FQNEAQ (reference sequence). The CDR3 loop spans 15 amino acids. The ends were cut back, 4 bases at V and 5 bases at J, with 18 bases in the middle.

This chain links TRBV19 with TRBJ1-1; 7 bases line up with TRBD1. Looked up from germline, CDR1 is LNHDA and CDR2 is SQIVND (reference sequence). With 4 bases clipped from V and 4 bases from J, the junction kept 6 bases outside the gene matches. The CDR3 is 14 amino acids. This CDR3 reads CASSTRGAGTEAFF. The CDR3, as DNA: TGTGCCAGTAGTACCAGGGGGGCGGGCACTGAAGCTTTCTTT.

The genes are TRBV7-3 and TRBJ1-5; TRBD1 is a possible D gene (6 bases). CDR1 SGHTA and CDR2 FQGTGA come from the germline V gene. V was cut by 4 bases and J by 1 base, with 8 bases left in between. This CDR3 region has 14 residues. The CDR3 region is CASSSGGSNQPQHF. CDR3 bases: TGTGCCAGCAGCTCTGGGGGCAGCAATCAGCCCCAGCATTTT. The complete variable domain, with remaining parts taken from reference TRBV7-3 and TRBJ1-5, reads GAGVSQTPSNKVTEKGKYVELRCDPISGHTALYWYRQSLGQGPEFLIYFQGTGAADDSGLPNDRFFAVRPEGSVSTLKIQRTERGDSAVYLCASSSGGSNQPQHFGDGTRLSIL.

The CDR3 nucleotides are TGTGCCCGGTCCGCGAACACTGAAGCTTTCTTT. This encodes CARSANTEAFF. The rearrangement links TRBV30 to TRBJ1-1; D unresolved. Between the trimmed V and J ends, which lost 8 bases and 1 base, there was a span of 8 bases. This CDR3 has 11 amino acids. Germline V lookup: CDR1 GTSNPN, CDR2 SVGIG (reference sequence). Combining the CDR3 with reference TRBV30 and TRBJ1-1 gives the whole variable domain SQTIHQWPATLVQPVGSPLSLECTVEGTSNPNLYWYRQAAGRGLQLLFYSVGIGQISSEVPQNLSASRPQDRQFILSSKKLLLSDSGFYLCARSANTEAFFGQGTRLTVV.